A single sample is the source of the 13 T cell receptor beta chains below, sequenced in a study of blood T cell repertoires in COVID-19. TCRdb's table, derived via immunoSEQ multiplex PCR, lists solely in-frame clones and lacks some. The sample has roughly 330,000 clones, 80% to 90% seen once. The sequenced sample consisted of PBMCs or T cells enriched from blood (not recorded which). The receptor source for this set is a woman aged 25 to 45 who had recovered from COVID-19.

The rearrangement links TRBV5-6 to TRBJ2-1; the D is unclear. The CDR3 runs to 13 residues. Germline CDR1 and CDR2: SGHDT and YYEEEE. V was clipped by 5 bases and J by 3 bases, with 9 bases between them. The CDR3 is CASRPWSYNEQFF. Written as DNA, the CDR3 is TGTGCCAGCAGGCCTTGGAGCTACAATGAGCAGTTCTTC.

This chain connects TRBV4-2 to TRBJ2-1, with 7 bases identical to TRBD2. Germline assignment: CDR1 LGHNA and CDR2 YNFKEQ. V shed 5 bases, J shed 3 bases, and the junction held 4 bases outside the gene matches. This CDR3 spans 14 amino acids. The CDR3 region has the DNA TGTGCCAGCAGCGGGGGGGGACTCTACAATGAGCAGTTCTTC. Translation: CASSGGGLYNEQFF.

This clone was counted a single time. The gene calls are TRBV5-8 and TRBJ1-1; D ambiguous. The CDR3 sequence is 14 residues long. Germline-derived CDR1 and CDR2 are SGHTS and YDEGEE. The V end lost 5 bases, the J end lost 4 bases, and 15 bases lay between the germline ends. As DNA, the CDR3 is TGTGCCAGCAGGGTACTAGCGGTAGGCACTGAAGCTTTCTTT. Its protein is CASRVLAVGTEAFF.

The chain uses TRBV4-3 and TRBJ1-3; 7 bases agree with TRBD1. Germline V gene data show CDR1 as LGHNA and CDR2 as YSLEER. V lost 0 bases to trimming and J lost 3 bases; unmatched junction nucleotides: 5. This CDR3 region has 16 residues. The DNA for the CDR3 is TGCGCCAGCAGCCAAGATCTCGACAGGGATGGAAACACCATATATTTT. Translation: CASSQDLDRDGNTIYF.

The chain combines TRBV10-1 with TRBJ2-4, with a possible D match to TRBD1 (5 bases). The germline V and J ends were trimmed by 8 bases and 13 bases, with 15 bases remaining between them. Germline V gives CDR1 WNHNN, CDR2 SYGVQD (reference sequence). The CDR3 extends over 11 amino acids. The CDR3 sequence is CASQRRQLQYF. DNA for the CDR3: TGCGCCAGCCAACGTAGACAGTTGCAGTACTTC.

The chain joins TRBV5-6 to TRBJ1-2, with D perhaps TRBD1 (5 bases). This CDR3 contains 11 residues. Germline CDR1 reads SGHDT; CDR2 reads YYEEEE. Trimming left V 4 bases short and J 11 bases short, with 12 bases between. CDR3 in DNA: TGTGCCAGCAGCCCGGGGGGACGATACACCTTC. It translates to CASSPGGRYTF.

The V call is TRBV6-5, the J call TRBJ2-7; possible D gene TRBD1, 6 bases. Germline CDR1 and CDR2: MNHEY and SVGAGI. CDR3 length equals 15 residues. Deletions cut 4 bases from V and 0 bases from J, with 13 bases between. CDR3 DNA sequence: TGTGCCAGCAGTTCCGGACAGCTGAGCTCCTACGAGCAGTACTTC. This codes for CASSSGQLSSYEQYF.

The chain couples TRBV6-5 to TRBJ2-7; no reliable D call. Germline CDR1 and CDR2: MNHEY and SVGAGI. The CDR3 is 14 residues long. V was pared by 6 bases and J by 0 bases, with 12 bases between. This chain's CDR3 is CASRVDWSSYEQYF. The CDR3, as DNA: TGTGCCAGCAGGGTAGACTGGAGCTCCTACGAGCAGTACTTC.

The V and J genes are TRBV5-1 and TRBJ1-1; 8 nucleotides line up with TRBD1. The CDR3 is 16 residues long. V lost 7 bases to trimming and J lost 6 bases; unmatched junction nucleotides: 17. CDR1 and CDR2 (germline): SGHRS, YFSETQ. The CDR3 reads CASSERAGGTFAEAFF. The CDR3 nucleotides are TGCGCCAGCTCCGAGAGGGCAGGGGGCACGTTTGCTGAAGCTTTCTTT.

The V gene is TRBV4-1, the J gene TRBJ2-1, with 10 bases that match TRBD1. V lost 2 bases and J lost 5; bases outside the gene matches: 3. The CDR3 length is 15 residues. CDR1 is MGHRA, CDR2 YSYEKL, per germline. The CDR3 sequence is CASSQRQGADNEQFF. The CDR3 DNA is TGCGCCAGCAGCCAAAGACAGGGGGCCGACAATGAGCAGTTCTTC.

CDR3: CASSLQQGSNTGELFF. CDR3 nucleotide sequence: TGTGCCAGCAGTCTCCAACAGGGATCGAACACCGGGGAGCTGTTTTTT. The gene calls are TRBV27 and TRBJ2-2; a weak D match, TRBD1 (6 bases). Germline CDR1 MNHEY, CDR2 SMNVEV (reference sequence). V gave up 5 bases and J gave up 0 bases, with 13 bases separating them. The CDR3 contains 16 residues.

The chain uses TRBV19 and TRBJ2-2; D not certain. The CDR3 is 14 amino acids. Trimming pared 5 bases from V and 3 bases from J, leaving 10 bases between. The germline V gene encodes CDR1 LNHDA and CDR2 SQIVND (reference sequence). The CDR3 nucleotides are TGTGCCAGTAGTCCCTCGGGTCACACCGGGGAGCTGTTTTTT. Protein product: CASSPSGHTGELFF.

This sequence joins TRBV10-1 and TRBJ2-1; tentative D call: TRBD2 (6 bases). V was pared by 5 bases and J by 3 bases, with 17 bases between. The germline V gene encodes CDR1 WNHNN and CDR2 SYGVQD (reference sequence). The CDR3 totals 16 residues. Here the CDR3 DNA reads TGCGCCAGCAGTCGGCTTGGAGGGGTGGGCTACAATGAGCAGTTCTTC. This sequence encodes CASSRLGGVGYNEQFF.